These 13 T cell receptor beta chains originate from one sample sequenced in a study of regulatory T cells in long-lasting Graves disease. The time point denotes: newly diagnosed GD, antithyroid drugs for less than 3 months. The TCR library used RNA extracted from PBMCs. In building TCR beta libraries, iRepertoire HTBI primers were used together with Arm-PCR of CDR3 regions. MiXCR, run by TCRdb on the multiplex PCR reads, gives a single entry per CDR3 protein. In the table there are around 420,000 distinct CDR3 sequences, roughly 15% of which are singletons. This sample also appeared in a second study, on T cells in Graves' hyperthyroidism and ophthalmopathy.

Specimen: peripheral blood mononuclear cells (PBMCs), collected at new diagnosis, from a patient treated with antithyroid drugs. These receptors were collected from a middle-aged woman with Graves disease.

This clonotype was observed many times. The gene calls are TRBV7-2 and TRBJ2-7; 9 bases are shared with TRBD2. Germline V gene lookup returns CDR1 SGHTA and CDR2 FQGNSA. With 6 bases clipped from V and 3 bases from J, the junction kept 9 bases outside the gene matches. CDR3 length: 15 amino acids. The CDR3 is CASSEVAGAVYEQYF. The CDR3, as DNA: TGTGCCAGCAGTGAAGTAGCGGGAGCTGTCTACGAGCAGTACTTC.

About this clonotype itself: The junction departs from the called germline gene at one end, perhaps through a read error. The chain carries TRBV7-7 and TRBJ1-2, with 8 bases identical to TRBD1. Germline V gene data show CDR1 as SSHAT and CDR2 as FNYEAQ (reference sequence). This CDR3 spans 14 amino acids. CDR3 amino acids: CASSRMTGDPGYTF. The CDR3 DNA reads as TGTGCTAGCAGCCGGATGACAGGGGATCCTGGCTACACCTTC.

Many counts were recorded for this clonotype. The chain recombines TRBV7-3 with TRBJ2-5, with TRBD2 matching over 7 bases. Germline CDR1 and CDR2: SGHTA and FQGTGA. This CDR3 region has 14 residues. After removal of 5 bases from V and 5 bases from J, the junction contained 8 bases not matched to a gene. The CDR3 is CASSKSGAGETQYF. The CDR3 DNA is TGTGCCAGCAGCAAAAGCGGGGCCGGCGAGACCCAGTACTTC. Complete variable domain (other parts from reference TRBV7-3 and TRBJ2-5): GAGVSQTPSNKVTEKGKYVELRCDPISGHTALYWYRQSLGQGPEFLIYFQGTGAADDSGLPNDRFFAVRPEGSVSTLKIQRTERGDSAVYLCASSKSGAGETQYFGPGTRLLVL.

This clonotype was seen ten or more times. The chain carries TRBV7-3 and TRBJ1-1; D might be TRBD1 (6 bases). The V gene's germline CDR1 is SGHTA and CDR2 FQGTGA. The V end lost 5 bases, the J end lost 0 bases, and 10 bases lay between the germline ends. There are 14 residues in the CDR3. The CDR3 protein is CASSAQGMNTEAFF. CDR3 in DNA: TGTGCCAGCAGCGCACAGGGTATGAACACTGAAGCTTTCTTT.

This clonotype appeared many times. The chain joins TRBV19 to TRBJ1-1; TRBD1 might be the D (5 bases). Germline CDR1 and CDR2: LNHDA and SQIVND (reference sequence). Trimming pared 6 bases from V and 3 bases from J, leaving 20 bases between. This CDR3 contains 16 residues. Here the CDR3 reads CASRPRQGSTHTEAFF. The CDR3 DNA follows: TGTGCCAGTAGACCGAGGCAGGGATCTACTCACACTGAAGCTTTCTTT.

At least ten counts were recorded for this clonotype. CDR3 nucleotides: TGTGCCAGCAAGAGCGGATCATACAATGAGCAGTTCTTC. It codes for CASKSGSYNEQFF. The genes are TRBV28 and TRBJ2-1, with D possibly being TRBD2 (5 bases). The V gene's germline CDR1 is MDHEN and CDR2 SYDVKM. V lost 7 bases, J lost 4 bases, and 11 bases lay in between. CDR3 length equals 13 residues.

The table lists this clonotype with many counts. This chain's CDR3 is CASSFTSGPTDTQYF. The CDR3 nucleotides are TGTGCCAGCAGTTTTACTAGCGGGCCCACAGATACGCAGTATTTT. V is TRBV28 and J is TRBJ2-3, with 9 bases lining up with TRBD2. The ends lost 3 bases at V and 2 bases at J; junction bases unmatched: 3. The germline gives CDR1 MDHEN, CDR2 SYDVKM. CDR3 length equals 15 residues.

The table lists this clonotype with many counts. The V and J genes are TRBV30 and TRBJ1-6; D gene ambiguous. Per the germline V gene, CDR1 is GTSNPN and CDR2 is SVGIG (reference sequence). The CDR3 sequence is 14 residues long. V was trimmed by 0 bases and J by 4 bases, leaving 7 bases between them. Here the CDR3 reads CAWSVTQYNSPLHF. The CDR3 DNA is TGTGCCTGGAGTGTGACGCAGTATAATTCACCCCTCCACTTT.

This clonotype was recorded at least ten times. The chain carries TRBV20-1 and TRBJ2-1; TRBD2 aligns across 9 bases. Trimming took 5 bases from V and 2 from J; bases not matched to a gene: 4. Germline lookup yields CDR1 DFQATT and CDR2 SNEGSKA (reference sequence). The CDR3 has 14 amino acids. Written as DNA, the CDR3 is TGCAGTGCTCTGACTAGCGGAACCTACAATGAGCAGTTCTTC. Its translation is CSALTSGTYNEQFF.

The V call is TRBV7-9, the J call TRBJ2-1; D is uncertain. There are 16 residues in the CDR3. The V end was cut by 1 base, the J end by 9 bases, with 19 bases between. Germline assignment: CDR1 SEHNR and CDR2 FQNEAQ (reference sequence). CDR3 sequence reads: CASSLGVSEESSEQFF. The CDR3 DNA is TGTGCCAGCAGCTTAGGGGTTTCTGAAGAATCCAGTGAGCAGTTCTTC.

This chain uses TRBV11-3 with TRBJ1-4; 7 nucleotides align to TRBD1. V lost 5 bases, J lost 2 bases, and 8 bases stayed unmatched. The germline V gene encodes CDR1 SGHNT and CDR2 YENEEA. This CDR3 spans 16 amino acids. Written as DNA, the CDR3 is TGTGCCAGCAGCGCCCACAGGGGTGGCACTAATGAAAAACTGTTTTTT. It encodes CASSAHRGGTNEKLFF.

This clonotype was found many times. The chain recombines TRBV7-9 with TRBJ2-5; possibly TRBD1 for D (6 bases). Germline CDR1 is SEHNR and CDR2 is FQNEAQ (reference sequence). Trimming left V 8 bases short and J 2 bases short, with 9 bases between. The CDR3 length is 12 residues. CDR3 nucleotides: TGTGCCAGCGGGGACAAACAAGAGACCCAGTACTTC. Encoded protein: CASGDKQETQYF.

This clonotype came up many times. The chain joins TRBV12-3 or TRBV12-4 to TRBJ2-2, with D maybe TRBD2 (6 bases). The CDR3 runs 14 residues. Trimming stripped 4 bases from V and 7 bases from J, with 13 bases between. The CDR3 loop reads CASSSSEGRGELFF. The CDR3 DNA reads as TGTGCCAGCAGTTCCTCGGAGGGGCGCGGGGAGCTGTTTTTT.